The clone carrying this T cell receptor beta chain was observed many times. J lost 8 bases, V lost 1 base, and 12 bases had no gene match. The germline CDR1 and CDR2 sequences are DFQATT and SNEGSKA (reference sequence). CDR3 length: 16 residues. TCRdb processed the 5' RACE reads anew with MiXCR; each CDR3 protein has one entry. This sample has about 690,000 distinct CDR3 sequences; around 6% occur once, and the top ten carry 1.5% to 2%. This record belongs to a study of identical twins. The sequencing input was naive T cells sorted from blood. This chain links TRBV20-1 with TRBJ2-1; 9 bases line up with TRBD2. This clonotype was obtained from a man younger than 35 in good health. The CDR3 coding sequence is TGCAGTGCTAGAGTGGCGGGAGGGCCCTCGGGGGATGAGCAGTTCTTC. It encodes CSARVAGGPSGDEQFF.